Sequencing of this TCR beta chain was carried out in a study of Graves' ophthalmopathy and Graves' hyperthyroidism (dated by TCRdb to between 2017 and 2018). About the full investigation: Peripheral blood was collected at initial diagnosis, prior to any treatment. The roughly 100 discovery patients were randomly split 7:3 into training and test sets. The independent validation cohort included 18 to 20 hyperthyroidism patients plus 17 patients who later progressed from hyperthyroidism to ophthalmopathy. To explore V-J signatures distinguishing ophthalmopathy from hyperthyroidism, a discovery set of 100 patients (about 43 ophthalmopathy, about 57 stable hyperthyroidism) was enrolled. In a handful of hyperthyroidism patients, the T-cell repertoire of thyroid tissue was compared with the T-cell repertoire of blood. In total, approximately 130 blood samples were TCR-sequenced: approximately 40 ophthalmopathy, under 80 hyperthyroidism and some 17 hyperthyroidism-to-ophthalmopathy patients. TCR beta repertoire signatures were used to distinguish Graves' ophthalmopathy from Graves' hyperthyroidism and to predict progression to ophthalmopathy. Once sampling was done, hyperthyroidism patients were given methimazole at a starting dose of 30 mg daily, while ophthalmopathy patients were given high-dose intravenous methylprednisolone. General findings and caveats noted by the study authors: Most expanded thyroid clonotypes with frequency above 0.001 were also detected in blood, suggesting blood repertoires may reflect the thyroid immune response. The 13-signature model separated ophthalmopathy from stable hyperthyroidism with 85% to 90% sensitivity and around 84% specificity in cross-validation, and 80%/75% in the test set. No statistical method was used to predetermine the sample size, and group allocation was not hidden from the investigators. In validation, the model predicted ophthalmopathy progression with about 64% sensitivity and approximately 72% specificity; roughly 12 predicted patients were CT-confirmed with GO in a median of roughly 6.8 months.

Stable hyperthyroidism was defined as no progression to ophthalmopathy within 18 months of follow-up. The hyperthyroidism patients were 18 to 65 years old and newly diagnosed, with a disease duration of less than 2 months. Patients with other autoimmune diseases, uncontrolled infections, pregnancy or lactation were excluded from the study. Clinical symptoms, serum thyroxine, TRAb, thyroid ultrasound and orbital computed tomography were used for diagnosis. PBMCs were isolated from roughly 10 ml of fresh peripheral blood by Ficoll-Paque density gradient centrifugation. Total RNA was extracted with Trizol reagent and quality-checked on an Agilent 2100 Bioanalyzer. TCR beta CDR3 regions were amplified from RNA transcripts for repertoire sequencing. HTBI primers and the Qiagen OneStep RT-PCR kit were used in a first-round RT-PCR, which was followed by a second-round multiplex PCR, size selection and purification. Sequencing of the libraries was carried out on an Illumina HiSeq2000 in paired-end mode with 100 bp reads. As for how the authors treated the data: SOAPnuke was used to process the reads, throwing out any read that had adapters, had uncalled bases, had a mean Phred below 15, or lacked an exact constant-primer or identifier match. COPE v1.2.5 was used to merge the high-quality paired reads. Each unique nucleotide sequence was defined as a clonotype, and clonotypes were aligned to IMGT TRB V, D and J references with MiTCR v1.1. Analysis was restricted to V-J combinations with a frequency above 0.0001, which covered roughly 99% of repertoires. A TCR clonal expansion and chaos score per V-J combination was defined as the ratio of F50 clonal expansion to chaos observed in the TCRdist matrix. Welch's t-statistics and random forest were used to reduce the features to about a dozen V-J combinations, which were then used as input to a naive Bayes classifier. The similarity between thyroid and blood repertoires was quantified using the Morisita-Horn index. Through fastp at Q25 and MiXCR, TCRdb rebuilt clones from the public reads, retaining in-frame beta chains. Rows are unified per CDR3 protein, each entry keeping the most common DNA and genes. It is TCRdb's table, rather than the study itself, that gives the V and J calls and clone size. The sample records about 620,000 distinct CDR3 sequences, about 20% of which are singletons. The ten largest clones take up around 6.9% of the sample.

This clonotype came up many times. What antigen it recognizes has not been identified. Base qualities are missing; no much larger clone stands one base away. The germline V gene provides CDR1 SGHTA and CDR2 FQGTGA. The V end loses 5 bases and the J end loses 5 bases, and a stretch of 9 bases separates them. The CDR3 sequence holds 12 residues, the cysteine and phenylalanine included. Only the CDR3 DNA is retained, 36 bases long and in frame from the first base. The sequence joins TRBV7-3 to TRBJ2-5; TRBD2 is a possible D gene, resting on 6 matching bases. This TCR was recovered from a woman between 18 and 29 years old with stable Graves' hyperthyroidism. Some clones in this sample may be carry-over from other donors' samples. Donor details come from another sample of the same person, matched by shared clones. The source material was peripheral blood. The nucleotides are TGTGCCAGCAGCCATGGGGGGGAGACCCAGTACTTC. Its coded protein is CASSHGGETQYF.